Here is one TCR beta chain with its context. This clone was found a few times. There is no known antigen for this receptor. No clone much larger than this one lies a single base away; base qualities are absent. The sample belongs to a study of blood T cell repertoires in COVID-19 (dated by TCRdb to the early 2020s). A note on the overall study: The collaborator samples originated in the United States, Italy and Spain and spanned the acute and convalescent phases of COVID-19. The samples were drawn from the first 160 participants of the ongoing ImmuneRACE study and from 950 to 1,500 subjects provided by 6 global collaborators. A de-identified subject ID, COVID-19 status, age in years and sex were almost always included in the sample metadata. The dataset comprised deeply sampled blood TCRbeta repertoires from subjects exposed to, actively infected with, or recovered from COVID-19. A freely available public database, intended as a resource for researchers studying the immune response to SARS-CoV-2, is where the repertoires were released. The material from the prospective study consisted of cDNA or gDNA derived from T cells, B-cell-depleted T cells, or PBMCs. Where available, HLA class I and class II types were obtained from metadata supplied by the sample provider rather than from assay-based typing.

Whole blood was collected in K2EDTA tubes by collaborating institutions according to the institutions' own protocols. For TCRbeta analysis, collaborator samples were shipped as frozen whole blood, as isolated PBMCs, or as DNA extracted from either sample type. The immunoSEQ Assay, a bias-controlled multiplex PCR, was used to amplify TCRbeta CDR3 regions from genomic DNA. As for the original processing: The number of nucleated cells in each sample was estimated from the amplification of reference gene primers within the assay. Sequence reads were collapsed and filtered to measure the absolute abundance of every unique TCRbeta CDR3 rearrangement. For each sample, productive Simpson clonality was calculated by taking the square root of Simpson's diversity index across productive rearrangements. TCRdb re-hosts the immuneACCESS table, in-frame sequences only. Its copies lack some clones; in the studies checked, an unresolved V gene accounts for under half of them, and the cause for the rest is not known. V, J and clone size are those of that table, while D and trimming were read from the DNA. The sample data list 180,000 or so clones, and approximately 78% of these were observed just once. The ten largest clones take up 2.8% of the sample.

The V and J ends are trimmed by 7 bases and 5 bases, leaving 15 bases between them. Counted from cysteine to phenylalanine, this CDR3 has 15 amino acids. Only the CDR3 portion is preserved as DNA: 45 bases, with reading frame beginning at the first base. CDR1 SGHVT and CDR2 SQSDAQ were looked up in the germline V gene. Overall study results and their limits: Clinical and demographic metadata were provided uncurated, with the amount varying by source and participant.

The chain couples TRBV7-4 to TRBJ1-6; the D gene cannot be named for sure. The sequence was collected from a woman at least 80 years old with active or convalescent COVID-19. Sample: peripheral blood. The CDR3 corresponds to CASIVRHWNNSPLHF. The sequenced DNA: TGTGCCAGCATAGTAAGACATTGGAATAATTCACCCCTCCACTTT. Outside the CDR3, residues come from the reference TRBV7-4 and TRBJ1-6 proteins, so the full variable domain is: GAGVSQSPRYKVAKRGRDVALRCDSISGHVTLYWYRQTLGQGSEVLTYSQSDAQRDKSGRPSGRFSAERPERSVSTLKIQRTEQGDSAVYLCASIVRHWNNSPLHFGNGTRLTVT.